The 18 T cell receptor beta chains given below trace back to one sample, sequenced in a study of blood T cell repertoires in COVID-19. Libraries were prepared by immunoSEQ multiplex PCR; TCRdb keeps only in-frame clonotypes and omits some of them. The sample shows about 160,000 clones, approximately 83% of them seen only once. Sequenced material: peripheral blood. These receptors were taken from a woman of 80 years or more with active or convalescent COVID-19.

The chain combines TRBV11-2 with TRBJ1-5; no firm D call. Trimming took off 3 bases at V and 7 bases at J, with 10 bases between the two ends. The CDR3 is made up of 13 amino acids. Germline V gene sequence: CDR1 SGHAT, CDR2 FQNNGV. The CDR3 region is CASSLAFFQPQHF. The DNA for the CDR3 is TGTGCCAGCAGCTTGGCTTTCTTCCAGCCCCAGCATTTT.

V gene TRBV28 combines with J gene TRBJ1-4; D is possibly TRBD1 (5 bases). The V and J ends lost 5 bases and 3 bases respectively, with 13 bases between them. CDR1 MDHEN and CDR2 SYDVKM come from the germline V gene. This CDR3 has 15 amino acids. CDR3 residues: CASSASGGANEKLFF. CDR3 bases: TGTGCCAGCAGTGCTTCCGGGGGGGCTAATGAAAAACTGTTTTTT.

The V gene is TRBV7-2, the J gene TRBJ2-3; 7 bases are a match to TRBD1. Germline trimming cut 7 bases from V and 2 bases from J; bases unmatched to any gene: 6. CDR3 size: 14 residues. Germline values: CDR1 SGHTA, CDR2 FQGNSA. CDR3 loop: CASTQGVFTDTQYF. CDR3 in DNA: TGTGCCAGCACCCAGGGGGTTTTCACAGATACGCAGTATTTT. The entire variable domain, with the rest obtained from reference TRBV7-2 and TRBJ2-3, is as follows: GAGVSQSPSNKVTEKGKDVELRCDPISGHTALYWYRQSLGQGLEFLIYFQGNSAPDKSGLPSDRFSAERTGGSVSTLTIQRTQQEDSAVYLCASTQGVFTDTQYFGPGTRLTVL.

This clone turned up a few times. The chain joins TRBV7-2 to TRBJ1-5, with 8 positions matching TRBD1. V was clipped by 5 bases and J by 2 bases; unmatched bases: 2. The CDR3 covers 14 residues. Germline V gene lookup returns CDR1 SGHTA and CDR2 FQGNSA. DNA for the CDR3: TGTGCCAGCAGCGCGGACAGGGGCAATCAGCCCCAGCATTTT. This translates into CASSADRGNQPQHF.

CDR3 coding DNA: TGTGCCAGCAGTTACTCGCGGGACAGGGGGCTCGCTTTCTTT. Protein sequence: CASSYSRDRGLAFF. The V gene is TRBV6-5, the J gene TRBJ1-1; 12 bases fit TRBD1. The germline V gene encodes CDR1 MNHEY and CDR2 SVGAGI. V lost 0 bases and J lost 11; bases outside the gene matches: 4. The CDR3 extends over 14 amino acids.

This clone was detected once. The chain joins TRBV14 to TRBJ1-6; D is undetermined. This CDR3 has 14 amino acids. Germline loops: CDR1 SGHDN, CDR2 FVKESK. With 4 bases removed from V and 7 bases from J, the gap between germline ends came to 11 bases. The CDR3 reads CASSLQGSNSPLHF. In DNA, the CDR3 is TGTGCCAGCAGCCTACAAGGGAGCAATTCACCCCTCCACTTT. The full variable domain, its missing parts supplied by reference TRBV14 and TRBJ1-6, is EAGVTQFPSHSVIEKGQTVTLRCDPISGHDNLYWYRRVMGKEIKFLLHFVKESKQDESGMPNNRFLAERTGGTYSTLKVQPAELEDSGVYFCASSLQGSNSPLHFGNGTRLTVT.

CDR3 protein: CASSPRGGAVQGTEAFF. The CDR3 coding sequence is TGTGCCAGCAGCCCCCGGGGAGGGGCAGTTCAGGGCACTGAAGCTTTCTTT. The gene calls are TRBV7-3 and TRBJ1-1; weak D call: TRBD1 (5 bases). Trimming took off 5 bases at V and 4 bases at J, with 23 bases between the two ends. CDR3 length: 17 amino acids. Germline lookup yields CDR1 SGHTA and CDR2 FQGTGA.

The chain has TRBV5-6 and TRBJ2-2; D ambiguous. Germline lookup yields CDR1 SGHDT and CDR2 YYEEEE. The CDR3 loop spans 14 amino acids. Trimming stripped 0 bases from V and 1 base from J, with 4 bases between. The CDR3 nucleotides read TGTGCCAGCAGCTTGGGACAGAACACCGGGGAGCTGTTTTTT. This gives the protein CASSLGQNTGELFF.

V and J are TRBV5-4 and TRBJ2-1, with D perhaps TRBD2 (6 bases). This CDR3 spans 15 amino acids. V shed 5 bases and J shed 0 bases, with 12 bases lying between them. Germline assignment: CDR1 SGHNT and CDR2 YYREEE (reference sequence). CDR3 protein: CASRGEVSSYNEQFF. The CDR3 bases are TGTGCCAGCAGAGGGGAGGTAAGCTCCTACAATGAGCAGTTCTTC.

The chain carries TRBV7-6 and TRBJ1-3; D call uncertain. Per the germline V gene, CDR1 is SGHVS and CDR2 is FNYEAQ. Between the trimmed V and J ends, which lost 3 bases and 2 bases, there was a span of 5 bases. The CDR3 sequence is 13 residues long. CDR3 bases: TGTGCCAGCAGCTTGGAGGCTGGAAACACCATATATTTT. It codes for CASSLEAGNTIYF.

V is TRBV9 and J is TRBJ1-2; D is perhaps TRBD1 (6 bases). The CDR3 has 14 amino acids. Germline loops: CDR1 SGDLS, CDR2 YYNGEE. V was shortened by 6 bases and J by 5 bases, with 17 bases between the two germline ends. In nucleotides, the CDR3 is TGTGCCAGCACCCCCGCGGGGGGCGGGTATGGCTACACCTTC. Translated: CASTPAGGGYGYTF.

The V call is TRBV10-3, the J call TRBJ1-5, with D uncertain. The CDR3 is 14 residues long. V was pared by 4 bases and J by 1 base, with 8 bases between. In germline, CDR1 is ENHRY, CDR2 SYGVKD. The CDR3 nucleotides are TGTGCCATCAGTGCCGGGGAGAGCAATCAGCCCCAGCATTTT. Translated: CAISAGESNQPQHF.

The chain carries TRBV19 and TRBJ1-2; D unresolved. V shed 3 bases and J shed 1 base, with 9 bases lying between them. The germline CDR1 and CDR2 sequences are LNHDA and SQIVND (reference sequence). The CDR3 consists of 14 residues. CDR3 coding DNA: TGTGCCAGTAGTATCGGGGAACTTAACTATGGCTACACCTTC. Translating gives CASSIGELNYGYTF.

The V call is TRBV15, the J call TRBJ1-1, with D uncertain. CDR1 is LNHNV, CDR2 YYDKDF, per germline (reference sequence). Trimming cost V 0 bases and J 0 bases, with 11 bases left between them. CDR3 length equals 16 residues. The CDR3 loop reads CATSRDLRDMNTEAFF. The DNA of the CDR3 is TGTGCCACCAGCAGAGATCTGAGGGATATGAACACTGAAGCTTTCTTT.

CDR3 in DNA: TGTGCCAGCAGCCCCCCGAGGGGGGGTGAGACCCAGTACTTC. Translated, it gives CASSPPRGGETQYF. The chain uses TRBV6-2 or TRBV6-3 and TRBJ2-5, with a tentative D call TRBD2 (7 bases). The CDR3 is 14 amino acids. The germline V and J ends were trimmed by 6 bases and 5 bases, with 16 bases remaining between them. Looked up from germline, CDR1 is MNHEY and CDR2 is SVGEGT.

The chain couples TRBV10-1 to TRBJ1-1; D is unclear. The ends were cut back, 6 bases at V and 0 bases at J, with 11 bases in the middle. CDR1 is WNHNN, CDR2 SYGVQD, per germline (reference sequence). CDR3 length equals 14 residues. CDR3 residues: CASSRNFMNTEAFF. CDR3 nucleotide sequence: TGCGCCAGCAGCAGGAATTTCATGAACACTGAAGCTTTCTTT.

This chain uses TRBV7-9 with TRBJ2-7, with 7 bases that match TRBD2. In germline, CDR1 is SEHNR, CDR2 FQNEAQ (reference sequence). CDR3 size: 15 residues. J was trimmed by 4 bases and V by 3 bases; bases with no gene match: 9. CDR3 sequence reads: CASSFNNGGKYEQYF. In DNA form, the CDR3 reads TGTGCCAGCAGCTTTAACAACGGGGGGAAATACGAGCAGTACTTC.

The V call is TRBV14, the J call TRBJ2-2, with D perhaps matching TRBD1 (5 bases). This CDR3 spans 15 amino acids. Trimming removed 3 bases at V and 5 bases at J, with 13 bases between. Germline V gene sequence: CDR1 SGHDN, CDR2 FVKESK. Here the CDR3 reads CASSQKMTATGELFF. CDR3 bases: TGTGCCAGCAGCCAGAAGATGACAGCGACCGGGGAGCTGTTTTTT.